These 9 T cell receptor beta chains came from one sample sequenced in a study of CD8 T cells in ankylosing spondylitis. TCRdb re-derived calls from the 5' RACE reads in MiXCR, one entry per CDR3 protein. The sample holds 25,000 to 30,000 distinct CDR3 sequences; over 6.5% are singletons and the top ten take 30%. The specimen sequenced was blood. The receptors originated from a male donor with ankylosing spondylitis or in good health (not recorded which).

The chain combines TRBV5-1 with TRBJ2-7; D call uncertain. The germline V and J ends were trimmed by 0 bases and 0 bases, with 7 bases remaining between them. Per the germline V gene, CDR1 is SGHRS and CDR2 is YFSETQ. There are 14 residues in the CDR3. CDR3 nucleotide sequence: TGCGCCAGCAGCTTGGGTTCAGGCTCCTACGAGCAGTACTTC. Its protein is CASSLGSGSYEQYF.

The V gene is TRBV6-2 or TRBV6-3, the J gene TRBJ2-7; D is ambiguous. CDR3 length: 13 residues. Germline loops: CDR1 MNHEY, CDR2 SVGEGT. The V end lost 5 bases, the J end lost 6 bases, and 14 bases lay between the germline ends. The CDR3 protein is CASSLPGSAEQYV. The CDR3 bases are TGTGCCAGCAGTCTCCCCGGCAGCGCCGAGCAGTACGTC.

This clonotype occurred many times. The chain recombines TRBV29-1 with TRBJ2-1; D gene unclear. The CDR3 extends over 11 amino acids. CDR1 is SQVTM, CDR2 ANQGSEA, per germline. V was trimmed by 2 bases and J by 8 bases, leaving 7 bases between them. The CDR3 coding sequence is TGCAGCGTTGAAATGGTAGATGAGCAGTTCTTC. Residues: CSVEMVDEQFF.

This clonotype has ten or more counts. The chain employs TRBV7-9 and TRBJ2-7; 8 nucleotides line up with TRBD1. CDR1 and CDR2 (germline): SEHNR, FQNEAQ (reference sequence). CDR3 length: 16 amino acids. The V gene end was trimmed by 0 bases and the J gene end by 7 bases; junction bases not matched to a gene: 11. Here the CDR3 DNA reads TGTGCCAGCAGCTTAGCGCCAGGACAGGGATCGCGGGAGCAGTACTTC. Translated: CASSLAPGQGSREQYF. The full variable domain, its missing parts supplied by reference TRBV7-9 and TRBJ2-7, is DTGVSQNPRHKITKRGQNVTFRCDPISEHNRLYWYRQTLGQGPEFLTYFQNEAQLEKSRLLSDRFSAERPKGSFSTLEIQRTEQGDSAMYLCASSLAPGQGSREQYFGPGTRLTVT.

J is TRBJ2-7 and V is TRBV12-3 or TRBV12-4, with unresolved D. V dropped 6 bases and J dropped 4 bases, with 10 bases sitting between them. The CDR3 sequence is 12 residues long. The CDR3 spells CASSLTAYEQYF. DNA for the CDR3: TGTGCCAGCAGCCTAACAGCTTACGAGCAGTACTTC.

This clonotype was seen repeatedly, ten times or more. The rearrangement links TRBV7-9 to TRBJ2-3; D is uncertain. The V end was cut by 0 bases, the J end by 5 bases, with 6 bases between. The germline V gene encodes CDR1 SEHNR and CDR2 FQNEAQ (reference sequence). This CDR3 has 13 residues. As DNA, the CDR3 is TGTGCCAGCAGCTTAGCTCGACGAGATACGCAGTATTTT. As protein: CASSLARRDTQYF.

This chain links TRBV29-1 with TRBJ2-2; D call uncertain. Germline V lookup: CDR1 SQVTM, CDR2 ANQGSEA. Trimming left V 7 bases short and J 1 base short, with 13 bases between. The length of the CDR3 is 14 residues. The CDR3 spells CSATKNRNTGELFF. CDR3 DNA sequence: TGCAGCGCTACCAAGAACAGGAACACCGGGGAGCTGTTTTTT.

The chain's CDR3 is CAWSRGQGRFF. Written as DNA, the CDR3 is TGTGCCTGGAGCCGAGGACAGGGCCGGTTCTTC. The chain combines TRBV30 with TRBJ2-1, with TRBD1 identical over 8 bases. Trimming cost V 3 bases and J 15 bases; bases outside gene matches: 7. In germline, CDR1 is GTSNPN, CDR2 SVGIG (reference sequence). The CDR3 covers 11 residues.

The chain has TRBV10-3 and TRBJ2-3; 8 positions match TRBD2. CDR1 is ENHRY and CDR2 is SYGVKD in the germline V gene. After removal of 6 bases from V and 1 base from J, the junction contained 6 bases not matched to a gene. The CDR3 totals 15 residues. CDR3 protein: CAISVGSGGTDTQYF. The CDR3 DNA sequence: TGTGCCATCAGCGTGGGTAGCGGGGGCACAGATACGCAGTATTTT.